This T cell receptor beta chain was retrieved from a study of beta chain features in type 1 diabetes. General observations from the study: Sequencing of cDNA might inflate the share of cells that strongly express TCR.

Remarks on this clone: The antigen is unknown.

Since all of the isolated RNA was reverse transcribed, expressed TCRB transcripts were what got sequenced. Some 3.6 million reads on average were seen across naive, central memory and regulatory T cell samples. TCRdb keeps only in-frame clones here, not all; method: immunoSEQ multiplex PCR. This repertoire shows about 140,000 clones, about 9.7% found once; its top ten account for about 0.6%. Averaging about 116 mL, one heparinised blood draw came from each individual donor. Once sorted, every population was more than 98% pure. The CDR3 sequence is 16 residues long. The V gene's germline CDR1 is SGHNT and CDR2 YYREEE (reference sequence). J was trimmed by 7 bases and V by 3 bases; bases with no gene match: 7.

The receptor comes from a woman aged 35 to 49 in good health. The chain has TRBV5-4 and TRBJ2-1, with TRBD2 matching 13 bases. Specimen: central memory CD4+ T cells from blood. This CDR3 reads CASSSAGLAGMNEQFF. The CDR3 bases are TGTGCCAGCAGCTCGGCGGGACTAGCGGGGATGAATGAGCAGTTCTTC.